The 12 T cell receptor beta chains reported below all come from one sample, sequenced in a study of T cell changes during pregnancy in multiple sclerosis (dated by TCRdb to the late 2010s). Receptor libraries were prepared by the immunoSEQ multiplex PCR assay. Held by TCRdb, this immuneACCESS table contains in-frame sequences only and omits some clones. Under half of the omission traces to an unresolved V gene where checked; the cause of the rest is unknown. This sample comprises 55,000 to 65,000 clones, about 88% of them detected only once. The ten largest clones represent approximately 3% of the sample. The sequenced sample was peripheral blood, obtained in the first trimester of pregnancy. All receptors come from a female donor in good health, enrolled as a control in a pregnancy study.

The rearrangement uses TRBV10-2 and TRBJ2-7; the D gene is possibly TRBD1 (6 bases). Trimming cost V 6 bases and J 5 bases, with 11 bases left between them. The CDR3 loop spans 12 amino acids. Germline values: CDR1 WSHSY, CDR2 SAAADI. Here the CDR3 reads CASRDSNDEQYF. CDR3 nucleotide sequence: TGCGCCAGCAGGGACAGCAACGACGAGCAGTACTTC.

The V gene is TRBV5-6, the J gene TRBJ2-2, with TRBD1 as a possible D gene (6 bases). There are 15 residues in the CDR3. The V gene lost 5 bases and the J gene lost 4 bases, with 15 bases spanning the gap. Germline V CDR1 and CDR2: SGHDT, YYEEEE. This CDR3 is CASRNPRGGTGELFF. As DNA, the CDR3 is TGTGCCAGCAGGAACCCCAGGGGCGGCACCGGGGAGCTGTTTTTT. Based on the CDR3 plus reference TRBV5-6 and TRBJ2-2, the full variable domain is DAGVTQSPTHLIKTRGQQVTLRCSPKSGHDTVSWYQQALGQGPQFIFQYYEEEERQRGNFPDRFSGHQFPNYSSELNVNALLLGDSALYLCASRNPRGGTGELFFGEGSRLTVL.

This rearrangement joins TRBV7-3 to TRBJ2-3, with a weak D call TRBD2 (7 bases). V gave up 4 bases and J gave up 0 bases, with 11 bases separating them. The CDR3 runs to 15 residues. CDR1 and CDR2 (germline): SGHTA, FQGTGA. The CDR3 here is CASSSRGLSTDTQYF. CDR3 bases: TGTGCCAGCAGCTCCAGGGGACTAAGCACAGATACGCAGTATTTT.

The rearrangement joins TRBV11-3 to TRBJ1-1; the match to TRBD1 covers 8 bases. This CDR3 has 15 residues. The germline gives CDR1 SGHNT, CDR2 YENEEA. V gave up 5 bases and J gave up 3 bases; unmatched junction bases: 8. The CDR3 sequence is CASSPGTGYYTEAFF. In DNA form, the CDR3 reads TGTGCCAGCAGCCCAGGGACAGGATACTACACTGAAGCTTTCTTT.

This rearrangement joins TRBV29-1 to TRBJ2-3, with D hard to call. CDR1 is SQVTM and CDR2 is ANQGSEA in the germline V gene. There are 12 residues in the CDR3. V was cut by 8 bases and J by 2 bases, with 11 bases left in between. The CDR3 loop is CSSAAVTDTQYF. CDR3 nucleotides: TGCAGCTCCGCGGCGGTCACAGATACGCAGTATTTT.

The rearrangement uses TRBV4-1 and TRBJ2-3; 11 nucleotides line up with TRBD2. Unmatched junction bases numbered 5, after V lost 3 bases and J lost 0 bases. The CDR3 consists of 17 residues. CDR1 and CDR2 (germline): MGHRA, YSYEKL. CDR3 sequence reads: CASSHHSGRDSTDTQYF. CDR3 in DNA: TGCGCCAGCAGCCATCATAGCGGGAGGGATAGCACAGATACGCAGTATTTT.

CDR3 loop: CASSFRLGTDTQYF. The CDR3 bases are TGTGCCAGCAGTTTTCGCCTAGGCACAGATACGCAGTATTTT. V usage is TRBV28 and J usage is TRBJ2-3; no definite D call. The length of the CDR3 is 14 residues. Trimming stripped 3 bases from V and 1 base from J, with 8 bases between. CDR1 and CDR2 (germline): MDHEN, SYDVKM.

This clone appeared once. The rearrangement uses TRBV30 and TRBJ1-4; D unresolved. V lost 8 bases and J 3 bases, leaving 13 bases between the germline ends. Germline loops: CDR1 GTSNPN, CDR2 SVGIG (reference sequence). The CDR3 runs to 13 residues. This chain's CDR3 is CALLTGSNEKLFF. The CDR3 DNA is TGTGCCCTCCTAACCGGGTCTAATGAAAAACTGTTTTTT.

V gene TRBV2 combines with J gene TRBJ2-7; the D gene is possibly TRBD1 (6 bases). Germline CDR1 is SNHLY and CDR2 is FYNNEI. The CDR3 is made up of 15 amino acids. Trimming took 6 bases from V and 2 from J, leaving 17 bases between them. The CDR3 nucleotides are TGTGCCAGCAGCTCACCAGGGGCCATCGCCTACGAGCAGTACTTC. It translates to CASSSPGAIAYEQYF.

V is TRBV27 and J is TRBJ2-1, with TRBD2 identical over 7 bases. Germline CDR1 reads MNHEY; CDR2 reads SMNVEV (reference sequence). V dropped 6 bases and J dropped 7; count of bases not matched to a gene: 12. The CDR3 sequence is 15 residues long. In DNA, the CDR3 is TGTGCCAGCAGGATTGGGACTACCGGGGGAAATGAGCAGTTCTTC. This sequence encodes CASRIGTTGGNEQFF.

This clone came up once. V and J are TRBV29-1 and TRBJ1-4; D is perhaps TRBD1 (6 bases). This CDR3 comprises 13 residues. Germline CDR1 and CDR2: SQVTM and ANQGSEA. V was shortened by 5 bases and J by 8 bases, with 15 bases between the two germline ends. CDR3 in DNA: TGCAGCGTTAAACAGGGTATTGGGGAAAAACTGTTTTTT. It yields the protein CSVKQGIGEKLFF.

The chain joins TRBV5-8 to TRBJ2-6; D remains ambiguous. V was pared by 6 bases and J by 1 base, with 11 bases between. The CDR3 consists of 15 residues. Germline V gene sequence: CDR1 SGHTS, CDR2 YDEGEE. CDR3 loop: CASKYSGSGANVLTF. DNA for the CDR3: TGTGCCAGCAAGTACTCCGGGTCTGGGGCCAACGTCCTGACTTTC.